The 2 T cell receptor beta chains listed next were all sequenced from one sample in a study of cytomegalovirus exposure and HLA in healthy donors. Both 60 Vbeta primers and 13 Jbeta primers went into the PCR. Libraries were prepared by immunoSEQ multiplex PCR; TCRdb keeps only in-frame clonotypes and omits some of them. The data hold some 120,000 clones, with 70% to 80% observed a single time. The sequenced sample consisted of PBMCs. The receptors here all came from a man aged 25-45 years in good health and CMV-seronegative.

The V call is TRBV4-1, the J call TRBJ2-3, with TRBD2 matching 7 bases. The CDR3 runs to 17 residues. V gave up 2 bases and J gave up 1 base; unmatched junction bases: 9. In germline, CDR1 is MGHRA, CDR2 YSYEKL. CDR3 sequence (DNA): TGCGCCAGCAGCCAATTCCCTCTAGCGGCAGGCACAGATACGCAGTATTTT. This gives the protein CASSQFPLAAGTDTQYF.

The genes are TRBV12-5 and TRBJ1-2; possible D gene TRBD1, 6 bases. Germline V gives CDR1 LGHNT, CDR2 FRNRAP. The V end lost 4 bases, the J end lost 2 bases, and 8 bases lay between the germline ends. The CDR3 totals 13 residues. The CDR3 protein is CASGSTGNYGYTF. The CDR3 region has the DNA TGTGCTAGTGGTTCAACAGGGAACTATGGCTACACCTTC. The full variable domain, in which reference TRBV12-5 and TRBJ1-2 provide the parts outside the CDR3, is DARVTQTPRHKVTEMGQEVTMRCQPILGHNTVFWYRQTMMQGLELLAYFRNRAPLDDSGMPKDRFSAEMPDATLATLKIQPSEPRDSAVYFCASGSTGNYGYTFGSGTRLTVV.